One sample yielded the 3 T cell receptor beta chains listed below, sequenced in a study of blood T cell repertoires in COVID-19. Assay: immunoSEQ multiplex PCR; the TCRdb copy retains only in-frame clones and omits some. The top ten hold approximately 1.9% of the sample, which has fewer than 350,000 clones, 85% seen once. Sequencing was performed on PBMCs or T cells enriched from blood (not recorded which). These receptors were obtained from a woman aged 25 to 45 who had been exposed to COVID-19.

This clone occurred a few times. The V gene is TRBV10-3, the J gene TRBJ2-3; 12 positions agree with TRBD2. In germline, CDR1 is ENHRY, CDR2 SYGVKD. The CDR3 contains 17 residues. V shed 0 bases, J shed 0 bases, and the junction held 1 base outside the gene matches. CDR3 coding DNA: TGTGCCATCAGTGAGTCGACTAGCGGGAGAAGCACAGATACGCAGTATTTT. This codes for CAISESTSGRSTDTQYF.

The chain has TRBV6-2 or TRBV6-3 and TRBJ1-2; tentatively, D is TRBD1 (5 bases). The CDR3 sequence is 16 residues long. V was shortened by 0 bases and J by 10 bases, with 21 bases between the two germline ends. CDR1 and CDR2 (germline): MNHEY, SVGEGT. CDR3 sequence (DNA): TGTGCCAGCAGTTACTCGTCCGTCGTCAGCGGGGGTGTCTACACCTTC. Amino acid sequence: CASSYSSVVSGGVYTF.

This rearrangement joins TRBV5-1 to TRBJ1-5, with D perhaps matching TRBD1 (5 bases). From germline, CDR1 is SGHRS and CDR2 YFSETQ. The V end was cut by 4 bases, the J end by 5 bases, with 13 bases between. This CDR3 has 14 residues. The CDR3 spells CASSPGGGYQPQHF. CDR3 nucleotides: TGCGCCAGCAGCCCGGGGGGGGGTTATCAGCCCCAGCATTTT.